The 10 T cell receptor beta chains in this list originate from one sample, sequenced in a study of tumor and adjacent non-tumor tissue in lung cancer. TCRbeta libraries were built with three rounds of nested PCR, modified from ARM-PCR. TCRdb passed the multiplex PCR reads through MiXCR, listing each CDR3 protein once. The sample has some 71,000 distinct CDR3 sequences, around 77% seen once. The template was RNA from unsorted bulk tissue. The sample taken for sequencing was lung tumor tissue. The receptors come from a woman aged 40 to 49 with non-small cell lung cancer.

Details on this clonotype: A read error may account for a junction end that differs from germline. V is TRBV7-8 and J is TRBJ2-3, with D tentatively TRBD2 (5 bases). There are 16 residues in the CDR3. The germline V gene encodes CDR1 SGHVS and CDR2 FQNEAQ. CDR3 bases: TGTGCCAGCAACCCAGCCCTAGGTGCTAGCACGGATACGCAGTATTTT. This sequence encodes CASNPALGASTDTQYF.

This clonotype was seen many times. The chain couples TRBV5-1 to TRBJ2-1; 13 nucleotides agree with TRBD2. The V segment lost 5 bases and the J segment 7 bases; nucleotides outside the gene matches: 6. Germline V gives CDR1 SGHRS, CDR2 YFSETQ. The CDR3 length is 15 residues. CDR3: CASSWTSGGSNEQFF. Written as DNA, the CDR3 is TGCGCCAGCAGTTGGACTAGCGGGGGTTCGAATGAGCAGTTCTTC.

The chain has TRBV18 and TRBJ2-1; TRBD2 matches at 9 bases. This CDR3 comprises 16 residues. CDR1 and CDR2 (germline): KGHSH, LQKENI. Germline trimming cut 0 bases from V and 9 bases from J; bases unmatched to any gene: 9. CDR3 residues: CASSPPGSGRSGEQFF. Written as DNA, the CDR3 is TGTGCCAGCTCACCACCGGGTAGCGGGAGATCGGGTGAGCAGTTCTTC.

This clonotype was seen a single time. Its ends do not fully match the called genes, so a read error is possible. The gene calls are TRBV5-6 and TRBJ2-1; the D gene could be TRBD1 or TRBD2 (6 bases each). Germline CDR1 reads SGHDT; CDR2 reads YYEEEE. The CDR3 is 13 residues long. The CDR3 region is CANSALTGAEQFF. Written as DNA, the CDR3 is TGTGCCAACAGCGCGTTAACGGGGGCCGAGCAGTTCTTC.

As to this clonotype: The conserved phenylalanine or tryptophan is not found at the CDR3 terminus, so this likely reflects a read error. The V gene is TRBV10-3, the J gene TRBJ2-7; D is possibly TRBD1 (6 bases). Germline V lookup: CDR1 ENHRY, CDR2 SYGVKD. The CDR3 loop spans 14 amino acids. The CDR3 sequence is CAIGEQGNRYEQYI. In DNA, the CDR3 is TGTGCCATCGGTGAGCAGGGGAATCGTTACGAGCAGTACATC.

Notes on this clonotype: Germline and junction disagree at one end, which may indicate a read error. The V call is TRBV29-1, the J call TRBJ2-5; possibly TRBD1 or TRBD2 for D (5 bases each). In germline, CDR1 is SQVTM, CDR2 ANQGSEA. The CDR3 runs to 14 residues. Here the CDR3 DNA reads TGCAGCCTTGACCGGGTACGGAATGGGGGGACCCAGTACTTC. Translated, it gives CSLDRVRNGGTQYF.

Turning to this clonotype: A read error may account for a junction end that differs from germline. The chain uses TRBV6-5 and TRBJ1-5; 7 bases agree with TRBD1. There are 15 residues in the CDR3. Per germline, CDR1 MNHEY and CDR2 SVGAGI. CDR3 protein: CASSYTTGNNQSQHF. DNA for the CDR3: TGTGCCAGCAGTTACACGACAGGGAATAATCAGTCCCAGCATTTT.

A word on this clonotype: Here the CDR3 omits its conserved ending phenylalanine or tryptophan, so a read error is the likely source. V is TRBV20-1 and J is TRBJ1-4; D ambiguous. The germline CDR1 and CDR2 sequences are DFQATT and SNEGSKA (reference sequence). The CDR3 totals 11 residues. V gave up 2 bases and J gave up 13 bases, with 11 bases separating them. The CDR3 protein is CSARPDKGLFY. DNA of the CDR3: TGCAGTGCTAGACCCGACAAGGGACTGTTTTAT.

This sequence joins TRBV11-2 and TRBJ1-5; D is unclear. CDR1 and CDR2 (germline): SGHAT, FQNNGV. The CDR3 totals 13 residues. The V end lost 8 bases, the J end lost 9 bases, and 17 bases lay between the germline ends. CDR3 DNA sequence: TGTGCCAGCGGGTTAATGCGAGGGTGGCCCCAGCATTTT. Translation: CASGLMRGWPQHF.

Turning to this clonotype: At one of its ends the junction is not consistent with the germline gene, which may arise from a read error. The chain links TRBV6-2 or TRBV6-3 to TRBJ2-7; D is ambiguous. The CDR3 sequence is 13 residues long. Germline-derived CDR1 and CDR2 are MNHEY and SVGEGT. The CDR3 is CTSSYSAAYEQYF. The CDR3, as DNA: TGTACCAGCAGTTACTCGGCAGCCTACGAGCAGTATTTC.